Described below is a single T cell receptor beta chain sequence and its context. The entry originates in a study of blood T cell repertoires in COVID-19. Study context: Acute and convalescent COVID-19 samples came from the United States, Italy and Spain.

Original data processing: Amplification with reference gene primers provided the estimates of nucleated cell counts. The method was immunoSEQ multiplex PCR; TCRdb's version includes in-frame clones alone and lacks a portion of them. V and J calls and clone size are as listed in that table; D and trimming were resolved from the DNA. The sample holds about 240,000 clones, approximately 83% seen once. The CDR3 has 14 residues. Germline CDR1 reads MDHEN; CDR2 reads SYDVKM. V lost 3 bases and J lost 0, with 8 bases in between. The chain links TRBV28 to TRBJ1-1; D is uncertain. Sequenced input: peripheral blood. The TCR sequence derives from a woman at least 80 years old with acute or convalescent COVID-19. The CDR3: CASSFRRLNTEAFF. The CDR3 nucleotides read TGTGCCAGCAGTTTTCGTCGGTTGAACACTGAAGCTTTCTTT.